This TCR beta chain was identified during a study of identical twins (TCRdb year 2016). Background for the entire study: To test whether fetal clonotypes persist, this study deep-sequenced TCR alpha and beta repertoires from monozygotic twins, from unrelated adults of various ages, and from cord blood. To rule out contamination, replicate twin experiments were performed at different times with different library preparation protocols.

Every donor in the study was a healthy Caucasian. Three pairs of female monozygotic twins, all aged roughly 18 to 29 years, made up the twin cohort. Using Miltenyi CD45RO+ enrichment and human naive T-cell isolation kits, memory (CD45RO+) and naive T cells were isolated from PBMC. Libraries were made using 5' RACE. Sequencing was carried out with an Illumina HiSeq 2000. Template switching introduced a universal primer binding site; the final cDNA contained a unique molecular identifier, enabling accurate counting of TCR cDNA molecules. Specific primers in the conserved constant-segment region were used to synthesize first-strand cDNA for TCR alpha and beta chains. To control for contamination, every cDNA library carried two barcodes: a SMART-Mk sample barcode plus Illumina barcodes. TruSeq adapter sequences and Illumina sample barcodes were added in two successive PCR steps. The Illumina HiSeq platform was used with custom primers to sequence TCR alpha and beta cDNA libraries. The authors processed their data as follows. Raw reads were processed with MiGEC to extract unique molecular identifiers, and MiXCR was used to determine CDR3 positions. Recombination models were inferred per individual with the repgenHMM and IGoR tools using an EM algorithm. The tcR package in R was used for shared clonotype analysis, with sharing normalized by the product of cloneset sizes. Out-of-frame nonproductive sequences were analyzed to study raw recombination free of thymic and clonal selection effects. Through fastp at Q25 and MiXCR, TCRdb rebuilt clones from the public reads, retaining in-frame beta chains. Rows matching on CDR3 protein sequence are summarized as one entry with the most common DNA and genes. V and J calls and clone size were set by TCRdb, not the authors. This sample gives under 300,000 distinct CDR3 sequences in total; more than 9.5% of them show up just once. The ten largest make up around 4% of the sample.

Taken from cysteine to phenylalanine, the CDR3 has 15 residues. Solely the CDR3 DNA is kept, with 45 bases framed from the first base. The germline V gene encodes CDR1 LGHDT and CDR2 YNNKEL (reference sequence). The trim is 6 bases for V and 5 bases for J, with a gap of 19 bases between the germline ends. Worth noting for this clonotype: What this receptor recognizes is not known. One base away there is no much larger clone; base qualities are not given.

Summary of the overall study and its limitations: Excess twin sharing in beta out-of-frame sequences was weaker because fewer shared sequences lowered the signal-to-noise ratio. Zero-insertion analyses could be partly confounded by invariant T cells such as MAIT and iNKT, though diverse VJ usage argued against such confounding for most clonotypes. Compared with coincidental sharing between unrelated individuals, an excess of low generation-probability sequences was observed among out-of-frame TCR alpha sequences shared between twins. Recombination models systematically underestimated out-of-frame TCR alpha sharing in monozygotic twins but agreed with sharing between unrelated individuals. Because the same donors could not be followed over many years, the conclusions relied on cross-sectional statistical analysis. Abundant cord blood beta clonotypes had fewer insertions, young adult naive repertoires showed a similar but weaker trend, and memory repertoires showed no such trend.

Another study also made use of these data, one on yellow fever vaccine responses in identical twins. The second publication reports: According to the authors, in identical twins the way T cells responded to vaccination appeared partly convergent and partly personalized. In the study, vaccine-responding T cell clones were precisely tracked in identical twins.

This clonotype originated in a woman aged 18-29 years in good health. The rearranged chain carries TRBV3-1 and TRBJ1-1; the D gene is unclear. Sequencing was carried out using memory (CD45RO+) T cells sorted from blood. Per the publication, the cell subset or site label means: CD45RO+ enriched T cells. The DNA sequence follows: TGTGCCAGCAGTCTGGCTACCAAGGTAGGAACTGAAGCTTTCTTT. Translated, this gives CASSLATKVGTEAFF.